These 9 T cell receptor beta chains originate from one sample sequenced in a study of cytomegalovirus exposure and HLA in healthy donors. PCR involved 60 Vbeta and 13 Jbeta primers. TCRdb's table, derived via immunoSEQ multiplex PCR, lists solely in-frame clones and lacks some. The sample yields about 200,000 clones, around 77% seen once. What was sequenced was PBMCs. Receptors were obtained from a man aged 25-40 years in good health and CMV-seronegative.

The chain is built from TRBV10-1 and TRBJ2-7; 9 bases line up with TRBD2. Germline V CDR1 and CDR2: WNHNN, SYGVQD (reference sequence). The CDR3 length is 18 residues. V lost 7 bases, J lost 4 bases, and 20 bases stayed unmatched. The CDR3 reads CASNHGSIAGDEIYEQYF. The CDR3 nucleotides are TGCGCCAGCAACCATGGGTCGATAGCGGGAGATGAAATTTACGAGCAGTACTTC.

This clone appeared a few times. The chain couples TRBV5-4 to TRBJ2-7; D unresolved. Trimming removed 2 bases from V and 0 bases from J, with 9 bases in between. Per the germline V gene, CDR1 is SGHNT and CDR2 is YYREEE (reference sequence). The CDR3 is made up of 14 amino acids. The CDR3 DNA reads TGTGCCAGCAGCTTAGACTTACTCTCCTACGAGCAGTACTTC. Translating it yields CASSLDLLSYEQYF.

The chain has TRBV7-9 and TRBJ1-3, with a possible D match to TRBD1 (5 bases). V lost 5 bases to trimming and J lost 7 bases, with 21 bases between them. CDR1 and CDR2 (germline): SEHNR, FQNEAQ (reference sequence). CDR3 length: 16 residues. This CDR3 is CASSPRDEIRENTIYF. Here the CDR3 DNA reads TGTGCCAGCAGCCCGCGGGACGAAATAAGGGAGAACACCATATATTTT.

This sequence joins TRBV4-1 and TRBJ1-2, with 7 bases that match TRBD1. There are 14 residues in the CDR3. Germline CDR1 is MGHRA and CDR2 is YSYEKL. V was pared by 4 bases and J by 3 bases, with 5 bases of the junction left unmatched. CDR3 DNA sequence: TGCGCCAGCAGCCCTCCGGGACAGTACTATGGCTACACCTTC. Translation gives CASSPPGQYYGYTF.

V usage is TRBV27 and J usage is TRBJ2-7, with D perhaps TRBD2 (5 bases). Germline-derived CDR1 and CDR2 are MNHEY and SMNVEV (reference sequence). Trimming removed 0 bases from V and 3 bases from J, with 21 bases in between. CDR3 length: 18 residues. CDR3 loop: CASSLSRVSKAQIYEQYF. The CDR3 nucleotides read TGTGCCAGCAGTTTATCGCGGGTTTCTAAAGCACAGATCTACGAGCAGTACTTC.

V and J are TRBV7-6 and TRBJ1-4, with D maybe TRBD1 (5 bases). The CDR3 contains 16 residues. Trimming stripped 1 base from V and 2 bases from J, with 11 bases between. In germline, CDR1 is SGHVS, CDR2 FNYEAQ. Written as DNA, the CDR3 is TGTGCCAGCAGCTTAGTCATCAGGGCGACTAATGAAAAACTGTTTTTT. It yields the protein CASSLVIRATNEKLFF.

This clone turned up a few times. The chain joins TRBV5-1 to TRBJ2-2; TRBD2 aligns across 10 bases. In germline, CDR1 is SGHRS, CDR2 YFSETQ. This CDR3 has 17 residues. V shed 0 bases, J shed 5 bases, and the junction held 7 bases outside the gene matches. In nucleotides, the CDR3 is TGCGCCAGCAGCTTGGGTATAGCGGGAGGAATAACCGGGGAGCTGTTTTTT. It encodes CASSLGIAGGITGELFF.

The CDR3 nucleotides are TGTGCCAGCAGCCGTACCTCGTCTAGCGGGGGGGCGGCCCAGTACTTC. Amino acids: CASSRTSSSGGAAQYF. This sequence joins TRBV7-2 and TRBJ2-5; 12 bases are shared with TRBD2. The V gene end was trimmed by 5 bases and the J gene end by 9 bases; junction bases not matched to a gene: 13. In germline, CDR1 is SGHTA, CDR2 FQGNSA. The CDR3 has 16 amino acids. The full variable domain, completed using reference TRBV7-2 and TRBJ2-5, is GAGVSQSPSNKVTEKGKDVELRCDPISGHTALYWYRQSLGQGLEFLIYFQGNSAPDKSGLPSDRFSAERTGGSVSTLTIQRTQQEDSAVYLCASSRTSSSGGAAQYFGPGTRLLVL.

This clone was counted between two and nine times. The chain combines TRBV6-1 with TRBJ1-6; D is perhaps TRBD1 (5 bases). CDR1 is MNHNS, CDR2 SASEGT, per germline. Trimming shortened V by 1 base and J by 13 bases, and 14 bases separated the two germline ends. This CDR3 has 14 residues. CDR3 protein: CASSEGQSFLPLHF. CDR3 DNA: TGTGCCAGCAGTGAAGGACAGAGCTTTCTGCCCCTCCACTTT.